These T cell receptor beta chains were read from a single sample in a study of blood T cell repertoires in COVID-19. Repertoires were generated with immunoSEQ multiplex PCR, while TCRdb's copy carries only in-frame clones and drops some. Counted here are roughly 86,000 clones, about four fifths occurring once; the ten biggest clones make up less than 2.5%. The source material was peripheral blood. These TCRs come from a woman in her seventies with acute or convalescent COVID-19. Both conserved end residues are part of each CDR3. A D gene is named only where the DNA matches it firmly. Part of the rows lack a size; the others show once, few, many or a class for expanded clones.

CDR3 length: 13
J gene: TRBJ1-5
D gene: .
clone size: .
V gene: TRBV2
CDR3 protein: CAIGGGQNQPQHF
CDR3 DNA: TGTGCCATCGGGGGAGGGCAGAATCAGCCCCAGCATTTT

CDR3 length: 14
J gene: TRBJ2-5
D gene: TRBD2
clone size: .
V gene: TRBV3-1/TRBV3-2
CDR3 protein: CASSQGTNLETQYF
CDR3 DNA: TGTGCCAGCAGCCAGGGGACTAACTTAGAGACCCAGTACTTC

CDR3 length: 14
J gene: TRBJ1-1
D gene: TRBD1
clone size: .
V gene: TRBV11-1
CDR3 protein: CASSLALAGGEAFF
CDR3 DNA: TGTGCCAGCAGCTTAGCGCTGGCAGGGGGAGAAGCTTTCTTT

CDR3 length: 15
J gene: TRBJ2-2
D gene: TRBD1
clone size: .
V gene: TRBV7-3
CDR3 protein: CASSHQGANTGELFF
CDR3 DNA: TGTGCCAGCAGCCATCAGGGGGCGAACACCGGGGAGCTGTTTTTT

CDR3 length: 16
J gene: TRBJ1-4
D gene: .
clone size: .
V gene: TRBV6-5
CDR3 protein: CASSYSRTDSREKLFF
CDR3 DNA: TGTGCCAGCAGTTACTCAAGGACGGACTCGAGAGAAAAACTGTTTTTT

CDR3 length: 15
J gene: TRBJ1-2
D gene: .
clone size: .
V gene: TRBV19
CDR3 protein: CASRHARDISYGYTF
CDR3 DNA: TGTGCCAGTAGACATGCCAGGGATATTTCGTATGGCTACACCTTC

CDR3 length: 14
J gene: TRBJ1-4
D gene: .
clone size: few
V gene: TRBV5-5
CDR3 protein: CASSLGATNEKLFF
CDR3 DNA: TGTGCCAGCAGCTTGGGGGCCACTAATGAAAAACTGTTTTTT

CDR3 length: 15
J gene: TRBJ1-5
D gene: TRBD1
clone size: .
V gene: TRBV5-1
CDR3 protein: CASSPGTGRNQPQHF
CDR3 DNA: TGCGCCAGCAGCCCCGGGACAGGGAGGAATCAGCCCCAGCATTTT

CDR3 length: 13
J gene: TRBJ2-5
D gene: .
clone size: .
V gene: TRBV5-4
CDR3 protein: CASSLAGKETQYF
CDR3 DNA: TGTGCCAGCAGCTTGGCGGGGAAGGAGACCCAGTACTTC

CDR3 length: 13
J gene: TRBJ1-2
D gene: TRBD1
clone size: once
V gene: TRBV30
CDR3 protein: CAWSEGQGIGYTF
CDR3 DNA: TGTGCCTGGAGCGAGGGACAGGGTATTGGCTACACCTTC

CDR3 length: 16
J gene: TRBJ2-1
D gene: TRBD1
clone size: medium-sized
V gene: TRBV6-5
CDR3 protein: CASSHLTGENYNEQFF
CDR3 DNA: TGTGCCAGCAGTCACTTGACAGGGGAAAACTACAATGAGCAGTTCTTC

CDR3 length: 12
J gene: TRBJ1-2
D gene: .
clone size: .
V gene: TRBV21-1
CDR3 protein: CASNPPAGGYTF
CDR3 DNA: TGTGCCAGCAACCCCCCCGCCGGTGGCTACACCTTC

CDR3 length: 14
J gene: TRBJ1-1
D gene: .
clone size: .
V gene: TRBV19
CDR3 protein: CASRPEAVDTEAFF
CDR3 DNA: TGTGCCAGTAGGCCGGAAGCGGTCGACACTGAAGCTTTCTTT

CDR3 length: 15
J gene: TRBJ1-1
D gene: TRBD1
clone size: .
V gene: TRBV11-3
CDR3 protein: CASSLTQGVAGEAFF
CDR3 DNA: TGTGCCAGCAGCTTAACACAGGGGGTCGCGGGTGAAGCTTTCTTT